This T cell receptor beta chain originates from a study of graft-versus-host responses after intestinal transplantation. Overall study: Multivisceral, liver-intestinal, or isolated intestinal grafts were transplanted into recipients. Study results and caveats: When patients had graft-donor T cell macrochimerism, their allografts held high graft-versus-host to host-versus-graft clonal ratios. Marrow from the recipient contained GvH clones, some of which had appeared first in ileum or blood.

CDR3 size: 15 residues. Germline V lookup: CDR1 LGHNA, CDR2 YSLEER. Trimming took off 1 base at V and 4 bases at J, with 13 bases between the two ends. Concerning this clone itself: Antigen specificity is unknown.

Sequencing used immunoSEQ multiplex PCR; TCRdb keeps in-frame clones, though not all of them. The sample consists of approximately 25,000 clones, roughly 78% of them appearing once. The chain uses TRBV4-3 and TRBJ1-2; D is possibly TRBD1 (5 bases). The sequence came from a human donor who was the organ donor for an intestinal transplant. The input for sequencing was unstimulated CD8+ T cells sorted from spleen or lymph node cells, taken before transplant. The DNA of the CDR3 is TGCGCCAGCAGCCAAGTATTGGACATAGGCTATGGCTACACCTTC. Translation: CASSQVLDIGYGYTF.